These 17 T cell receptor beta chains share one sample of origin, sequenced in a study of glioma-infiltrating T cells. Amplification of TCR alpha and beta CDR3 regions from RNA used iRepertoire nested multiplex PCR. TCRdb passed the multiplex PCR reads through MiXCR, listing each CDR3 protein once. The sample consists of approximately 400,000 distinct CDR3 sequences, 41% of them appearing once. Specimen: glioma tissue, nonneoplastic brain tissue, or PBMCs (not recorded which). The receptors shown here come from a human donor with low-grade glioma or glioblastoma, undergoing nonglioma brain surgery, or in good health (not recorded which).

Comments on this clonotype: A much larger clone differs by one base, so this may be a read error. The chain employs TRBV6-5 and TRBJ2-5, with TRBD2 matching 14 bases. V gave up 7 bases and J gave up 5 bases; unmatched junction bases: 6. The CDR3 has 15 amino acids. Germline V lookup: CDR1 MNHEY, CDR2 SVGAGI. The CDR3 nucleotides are TGTGCCAGCACCAGACTAGCGGGAGGGGGTGAGACCCAGTACTTC. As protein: CASTRLAGGGETQYF.

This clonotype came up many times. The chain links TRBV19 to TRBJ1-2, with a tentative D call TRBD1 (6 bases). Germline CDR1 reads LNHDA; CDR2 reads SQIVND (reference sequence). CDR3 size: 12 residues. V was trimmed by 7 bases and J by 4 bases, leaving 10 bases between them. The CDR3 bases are TGTGCCAGTACCCGGGACACCTATGGCTACACCTTC. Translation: CASTRDTYGYTF.

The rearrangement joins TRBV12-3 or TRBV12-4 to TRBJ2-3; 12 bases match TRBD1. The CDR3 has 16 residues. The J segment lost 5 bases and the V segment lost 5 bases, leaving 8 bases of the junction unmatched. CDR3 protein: CASSPRDRGLIDTQYF. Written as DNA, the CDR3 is TGTGCCAGCAGTCCACGGGACAGGGGGCTTATAGATACGCAGTATTTT.

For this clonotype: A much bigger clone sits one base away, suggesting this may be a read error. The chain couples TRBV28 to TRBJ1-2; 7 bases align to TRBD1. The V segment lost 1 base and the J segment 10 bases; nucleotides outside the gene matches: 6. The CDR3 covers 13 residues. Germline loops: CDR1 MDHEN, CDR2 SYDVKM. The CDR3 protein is CASSLYRGLAYTF. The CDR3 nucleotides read TGTGCCAGCAGTTTATACAGGGGTCTTGCCTACACCTTC.

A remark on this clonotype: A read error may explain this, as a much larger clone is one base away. The CDR3 region is CASSPLADSNQPQHF. CDR3 sequence (DNA): TGTGCCAGCAGTCCGCTCGCAGATAGCAATCAGCCCCAGCATTTT. The gene calls are TRBV28 and TRBJ1-5, with unresolved D. The CDR3 extends over 15 amino acids. V was cut by 5 bases and J by 0 bases, with 11 bases left in between. From germline, CDR1 is MDHEN and CDR2 SYDVKM.

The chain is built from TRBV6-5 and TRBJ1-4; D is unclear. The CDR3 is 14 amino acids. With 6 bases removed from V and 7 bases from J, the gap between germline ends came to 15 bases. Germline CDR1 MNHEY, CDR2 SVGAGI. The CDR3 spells CASRILGGPEKLFF. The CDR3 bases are TGTGCCAGCAGAATCCTCGGCGGTCCTGAAAAACTGTTTTTT.

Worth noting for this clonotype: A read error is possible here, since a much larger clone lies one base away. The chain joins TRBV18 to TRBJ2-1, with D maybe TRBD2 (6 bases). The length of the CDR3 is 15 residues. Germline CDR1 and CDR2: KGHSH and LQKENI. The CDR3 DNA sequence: TGTGCCAGCTCACCTTCCGCGGGACTTGTCAATGAGCAGCTCTTC. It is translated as CASSPSAGLVNEQLF. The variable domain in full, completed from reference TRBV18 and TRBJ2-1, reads NAGVMQNPRHLVRRRGQEARLRCSPMKGHSHVYWYRQLPEEGLKFMVYLQKENIIDESGMPKERFSAEFPKEGPSILRIQQVVRGDSAAYFCASSPSAGLVNEQLFGPGTRLTVL.

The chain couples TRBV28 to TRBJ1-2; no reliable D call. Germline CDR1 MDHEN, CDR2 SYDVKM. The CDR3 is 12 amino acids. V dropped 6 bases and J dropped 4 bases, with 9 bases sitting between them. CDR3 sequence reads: CASRVFSYGYTF. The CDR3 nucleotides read TGTGCCAGCAGGGTTTTTAGCTATGGCTACACCTTC.

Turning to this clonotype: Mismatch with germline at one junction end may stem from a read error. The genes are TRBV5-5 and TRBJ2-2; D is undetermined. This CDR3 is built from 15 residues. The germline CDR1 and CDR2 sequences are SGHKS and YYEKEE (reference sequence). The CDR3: CARSLVGRNTGELFF. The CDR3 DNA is TGTGCCAGAAGCTTGGTGGGTCGCAACACCGGGGAGCTGTTTTTT.

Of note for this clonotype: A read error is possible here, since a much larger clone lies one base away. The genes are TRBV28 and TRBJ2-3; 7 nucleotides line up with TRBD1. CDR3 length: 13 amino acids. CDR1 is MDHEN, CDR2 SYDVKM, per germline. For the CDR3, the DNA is TGTGCCAGCAGTCGGACTTGGACAGGTACGCAGTATTTT. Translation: CASSRTWTGTQYF.

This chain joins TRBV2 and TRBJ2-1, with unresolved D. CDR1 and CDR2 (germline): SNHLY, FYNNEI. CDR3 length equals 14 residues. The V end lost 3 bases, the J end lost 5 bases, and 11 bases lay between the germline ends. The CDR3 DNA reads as TGTGCCAGCAGTGATCGCAGTCGCGACAATGAGCAGTTCTTC. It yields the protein CASSDRSRDNEQFF.

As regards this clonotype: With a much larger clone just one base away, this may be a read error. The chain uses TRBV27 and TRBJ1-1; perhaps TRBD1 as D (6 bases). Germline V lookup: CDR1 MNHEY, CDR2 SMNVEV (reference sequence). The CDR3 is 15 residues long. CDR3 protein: CAGSLSEGGRTEAFF. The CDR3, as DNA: TGTGCCGGCAGTTTATCCGAGGGGGGACGGACTGAAGCTTTCTTT.

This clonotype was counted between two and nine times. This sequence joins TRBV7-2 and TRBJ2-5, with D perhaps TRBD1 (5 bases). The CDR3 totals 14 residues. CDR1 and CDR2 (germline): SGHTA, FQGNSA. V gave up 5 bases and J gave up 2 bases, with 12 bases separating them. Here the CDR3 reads CASSRRQTQETQYF. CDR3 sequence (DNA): TGTGCCAGCAGCCGAAGACAGACGCAAGAGACCCAGTACTTC.

CDR3 coding DNA: TGTGCCAGCAGCTTAAAGCTGGCGGGAGGAACAGATACGCAGTATTTT. As protein: CASSLKLAGGTDTQYF. V and J are TRBV7-2 and TRBJ2-3; 8 bases are a match to TRBD2. Germline CDR1 and CDR2: SGHTA and FQGNSA. With V trimmed by 2 bases and J by 3 bases, 7 bases remained unmatched. The CDR3 has 16 amino acids.

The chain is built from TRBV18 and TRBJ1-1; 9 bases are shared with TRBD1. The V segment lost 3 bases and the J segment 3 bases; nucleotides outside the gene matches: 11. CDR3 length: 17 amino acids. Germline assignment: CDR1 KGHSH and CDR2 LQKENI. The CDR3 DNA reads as TGTGCCAGCTCACCCACTACAGGGGGCATAGGAGACACTGAAGCTTTCTTT. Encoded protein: CASSPTTGGIGDTEAFF.

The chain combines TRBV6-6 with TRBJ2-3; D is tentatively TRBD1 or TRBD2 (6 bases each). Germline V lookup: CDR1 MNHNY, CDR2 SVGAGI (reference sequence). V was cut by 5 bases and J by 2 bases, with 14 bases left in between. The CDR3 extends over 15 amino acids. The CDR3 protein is CASSPRGRITDTQYF. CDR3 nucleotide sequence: TGTGCCAGCAGTCCGAGGGGGAGGATCACAGATACGCAGTATTTT.

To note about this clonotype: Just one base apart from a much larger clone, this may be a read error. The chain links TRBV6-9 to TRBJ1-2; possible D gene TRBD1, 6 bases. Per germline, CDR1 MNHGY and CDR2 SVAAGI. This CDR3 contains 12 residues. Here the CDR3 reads CASSWDIGGYAF. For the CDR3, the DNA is TGTGCCAGCAGTTGGGACATTGGAGGCTACGCCTTC.